The entry below describes one T cell receptor (beta chain). Trimming removed 5 bases from V and 7 bases from J; junction bases left unmatched: 14. Looked up from germline, CDR1 is MNHEY and CDR2 is SMNVEV (reference sequence). The CDR3 is 16 amino acids. These data belong to a study of T cell changes during pregnancy in multiple sclerosis. The table came from immunoSEQ multiplex PCR; TCRdb's copy has only in-frame clones and leaves some out. The sample includes around 61,000 clones, just under 90% seen only once; the top ten take approximately 5.3%. The chain joins TRBV27 to TRBJ2-4; TRBD1 agrees at 7 bases. This receptor was identified in a human donor whose cells served as feeder cells for cultures in a pregnancy study. Sample: peripheral blood from another person, used as feeder cells. CDR3 coding DNA: TGTGCCAGCAGTCCCCGACAGGGATTAACGGGGAACATTCAGTACTTC. Residues: CASSPRQGLTGNIQYF.